A single sample gave rise to the 5 T cell receptor beta chains below, sequenced in a study of T cell changes during pregnancy in multiple sclerosis (dated 2019 in TCRdb). Libraries came from the immunoSEQ multiplex PCR assay. TCRdb carries this immuneACCESS record with in-frame sequences only. Its versions omit some clonotypes, under half of them owing to an unresolved V gene in the studies checked, with the rest unexplained. Recorded for this sample are about 64,000 clones; about nine tenths of them occurred a single time. The ten largest clones represent around 2.1% of the sample. This sample comprised peripheral blood, obtained in the second trimester of pregnancy. The receptors shown here come from a female donor in good health, enrolled as a control in a pregnancy study.

The chain recombines TRBV11-3 with TRBJ2-1; 7 nucleotides line up with TRBD1. Trimming removed 5 bases from V and 6 bases from J; junction bases left unmatched: 4. Per germline, CDR1 SGHNT and CDR2 YENEEA. The length of the CDR3 is 13 residues. The CDR3 region is CASSRGQINEQFF. The CDR3 DNA reads TGTGCCAGCAGCAGGGGACAGATCAATGAGCAGTTCTTC.

This clone was counted once. The chain couples TRBV2 to TRBJ2-1; the match to TRBD2 covers 7 bases. Germline values: CDR1 SNHLY, CDR2 FYNNEI. Trimming took 4 bases from V and 5 from J; bases not matched to a gene: 5. The CDR3 has 14 amino acids. CDR3: CASSGGGGNNEQFF. CDR3 bases: TGTGCCAGCAGTGGGGGGGGAGGGAACAATGAGCAGTTCTTC.

The chain carries TRBV6-1 and TRBJ1-4; 7 positions match TRBD1. The CDR3 is made up of 14 amino acids. Germline CDR1 MNHNS, CDR2 SASEGT. V lost 8 bases, J lost 8 bases, and 11 bases stayed unmatched. CDR3 residues: CASGWTGAWEKLFF. CDR3 in DNA: TGTGCCAGCGGCTGGACAGGCGCCTGGGAAAAACTGTTTTTT.

The table lists this clone with a count of one. V is TRBV21-1 and J is TRBJ1-5; the D call TRBD1 from the table was never checked on the DNA. TRBV21-1 is flagged as a pseudogene. This CDR3 is 16 amino acids long. CDR3 sequence (DNA): TGTGCCAGCAGCAGGGCGGGCAGGGGATACCATCAGCCCCAGCATTTT. This codes for CASSRAGRGYHQPQHF.

The chain joins TRBV6-5 to TRBJ2-3; unclear D gene. This CDR3 has 10 amino acids. V gave up 10 bases and J gave up 6 bases, with 8 bases separating them. Germline-derived CDR1 and CDR2 are MNHEY and SVGAGI. This chain's CDR3 is CATTLDTQYF. For the CDR3, the DNA is TGTGCCACCACTTTGGATACGCAGTATTTT.